The T cell receptor beta chain described here comes from a study of beta chain features in type 1 diabetes (dated by TCRdb to the late 2010s). A note on the overall study: Mean age, gender distribution, total cell number and subset yield did not differ between patients and healthy donors. A total of 107,917,701 sorted cells were examined across all samples, and the number of cells per subset was strongly correlated with RNA yield. Naive and central memory subsets were obtained from all 30 or so donors, but regulatory and stem cell-like memory subsets were isolated from only 8 patients and roughly 8 healthy donors. In the study, recently diagnosed type 1 diabetes patients and matched healthy donors were compared on the TCRB repertoires of their sorted circulating CD4+ T cell subsets. General conclusions and limits of the study: Shorter templates might be favored by PCR, yet because patient and control samples were amplified and corrected together, any such skew would affect both groups equally. In all four CD4+ subsets, TCRB CDR3 length was moderately but significantly shorter in type 1 diabetes patients. At VDJ recombination sites, patients with type 1 diabetes made fewer insertions and deleted more nucleotides, a pattern implying thymic rearrangement abnormalities. HLA sub-analyses involved small numbers of individuals, so any influence of HLA type on TCRB rearrangement remained unresolved. Naive, central memory and regulatory TCRB repertoires appeared more similar among patients than among healthy donors. Because cDNA was sequenced instead of genomic DNA, highly expressing activated cells could be over-represented, though the groups showed no difference in activation or CD3 levels.

This clone was seen a few times. Its antigen specificity is not known. Base qualities were left out, and no much larger clone turns up one base away. The entire isolated RNA was reverse transcribed using the High Capacity cDNA Reverse Transcription Kit, and thus expressed TCRB transcripts were sequenced. Deep immunoSEQ sequencing was applied to naive, central memory and regulatory T cell samples, giving an average of about 3.57 million total reads per sample. Sorted cells were lysed in RLT buffer, and RNA was extracted using DNase-treated RNeasy Micro or Mini kits according to cell number. Each cell subset was processed on its own to prevent cross-contamination, while patient and healthy donor samples were processed together. TCRB sequences were amplified from cDNA with the immunoSEQ multiplex PCR, producing 87-bp fragments spanning the CDR3 region. Amplicons were sequenced on the Illumina HiSeq platform. The authors processed their data as follows. Synthetic template baselines were used to correct PCR bias computationally, reads within Hamming distance 2 were collapsed, and singletons that could not be merged were discarded. Reads were aligned against IMGT so that V, D and J genes, CDR3 length and insertions or deletions at six rearrangement sites could be assigned. Within each subset, clonotype counts were normalized to the number of sorted cells before true diversity and Gini coefficients were calculated with the tcR R package. The overlap coefficient, calculated on TCRB nucleotide sequences, was used to measure repertoire sharing. As a proxy for the pre-selection repertoire, out-of-frame TCRB sequences from naive cells were analyzed. Not all clones reach the TCRdb copy of this immuneACCESS table, which keeps in-frame sequences only. Checked studies attribute under half of the gap to unresolved V genes and leave the rest unexplained. V and J calls and clone size are those listed in that table; D and trimming were worked out from the DNA. The sample profile shows under 850,000 clones; around 15% of them were found once. Approximately 0.022% of the sample comes from the top ten.

CDR1 SGHTA and CDR2 FQGNSA were looked up in the germline V gene. From the cysteine up to the phenylalanine, the CDR3 has a length of 16 residues. Here the CDR3 DNA is all that survives: 48 bases in frame from base 1. Compared with germline, V lacks 5 bases and J lacks 3 bases; bases without a gene match: 7. Each donor gave one peripheral blood draw, roughly 120 mL on average, collected into heparinised tubes. A BD FACSAria II was used to sort naive, central memory, regulatory and stem cell-like memory CD4+ T cells with a panel that included CD45RO, CCR7, CD25, CD127, CD95 and CD27. Purity was above 95% for every sorted population. Right away, PBMCs were isolated by Lymphoprep density gradient centrifugation and were stained directly, with no culture step. Samples were stained and sorted in pairs, with one healthy donor and one patient per experiment, so that batch effects were minimized.

Sequencing used naive CD4+ T cells from blood. In light of the paper, this sample's cell subset or site label describes: true naive CD4+ T cells. The chain employs TRBV7-2 and TRBJ1-5, with 10 bases matching TRBD1. This receptor was identified in a man aged 18 to 30 with type 1 diabetes. The sequenced DNA: TGTGCCAGCAGCGAACAGGGACAGGGGAACAATCAGCCCCAGCATTTT. It translates to CASSEQGQGNNQPQHF.